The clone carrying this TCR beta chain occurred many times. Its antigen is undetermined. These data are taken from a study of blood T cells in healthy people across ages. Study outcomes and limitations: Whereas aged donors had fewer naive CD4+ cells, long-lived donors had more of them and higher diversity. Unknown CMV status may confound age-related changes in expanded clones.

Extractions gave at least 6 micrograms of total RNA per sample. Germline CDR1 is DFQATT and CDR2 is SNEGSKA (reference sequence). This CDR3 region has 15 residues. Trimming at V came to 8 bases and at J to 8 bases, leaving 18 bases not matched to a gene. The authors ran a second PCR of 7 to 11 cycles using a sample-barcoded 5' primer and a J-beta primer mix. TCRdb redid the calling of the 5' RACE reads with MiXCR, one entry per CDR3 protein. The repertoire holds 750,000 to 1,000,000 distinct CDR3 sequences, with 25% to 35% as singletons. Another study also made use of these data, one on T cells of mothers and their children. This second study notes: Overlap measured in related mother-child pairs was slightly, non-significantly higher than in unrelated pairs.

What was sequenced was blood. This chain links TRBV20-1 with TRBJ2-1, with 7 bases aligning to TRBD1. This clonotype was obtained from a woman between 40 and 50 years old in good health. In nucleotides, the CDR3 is TGCAGTCTCGGACAGGCTAGGTCGTGGTCCGATGAGCAGTTCTTC. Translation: CSLGQARSWSDEQFF.